These 27 T cell receptor beta chains came from one sample sequenced in a study of blood T cell repertoires in COVID-19. TCRdb's table, derived via immunoSEQ multiplex PCR, lists solely in-frame clones and lacks some. In the table there are around 130,000 clones, 80% to 90% of which are singletons. The sequencing sample was made of peripheral blood. The receptors originated from a man in his sixties or seventies with active or convalescent COVID-19.

CDR3 nucleotides: TGTGCCATCAGTCCGGGACAGGGGGTCATTGAGCAGTTCTTC. This translates into CAISPGQGVIEQFF. This chain joins TRBV10-3 and TRBJ2-1; 11 bases are a match to TRBD1. J was trimmed by 9 bases and V by 5 bases; bases with no gene match: 6. In germline, CDR1 is ENHRY, CDR2 SYGVKD. This CDR3 comprises 14 residues.

The CDR3 region is CASKGQSEKLFF. CDR3 coding DNA: TGTGCCAGCAAAGGACAAAGTGAAAAACTGTTTTTT. The chain carries TRBV28 and TRBJ1-4, with D possibly matching TRBD1 (5 bases). Germline CDR1 MDHEN, CDR2 SYDVKM. The CDR3 consists of 12 residues. Trimming pared 7 bases from V and 7 bases from J, leaving 10 bases between.

In its sample, this clone was seen once. This rearrangement joins TRBV10-1 to TRBJ1-2; D remains ambiguous. Deletions cut 6 bases from V and 4 bases from J, with 12 bases between. This CDR3 contains 13 residues. Per the germline V gene, CDR1 is WNHNN and CDR2 is SYGVQD (reference sequence). The CDR3 DNA sequence: TGCGCCAGCAGCGTTACTCCGTTCTATGGCTACACCTTC. Its protein product is CASSVTPFYGYTF.

The rearrangement uses TRBV5-4 and TRBJ2-7, with D tentatively TRBD2 (6 bases). Germline CDR1 reads SGHNT; CDR2 reads YYREEE (reference sequence). This CDR3 contains 15 residues. Trimming took off 4 bases at V and 7 bases at J, with 21 bases between the two ends. CDR3 bases: TGTGCCAGCAGCGCGCACCGGGACTCCTCTTTGGAGCAGTACTTC. Its translation: CASSAHRDSSLEQYF. Combining the CDR3 with reference TRBV5-4 and TRBJ2-7 gives the whole variable domain ETGVTQSPTHLIKTRGQQVTLRCSSQSGHNTVSWYQQALGQGPQFIFQYYREEENGRGNFPPRFSGLQFPNYSSELNVNALELDDSALYLCASSAHRDSSLEQYFGPGTRLTVT.

Concerning this clone: Other nucleotide sequences from this sample produce the same CDR3. J is TRBJ2-3 and V is TRBV19; 7 bases line up with TRBD2. The junction had 6 bases not matched to a gene; V was cut back by 6 bases and J by 0 bases. The CDR3 has 15 amino acids. Germline CDR1 reads LNHDA; CDR2 reads SQIVND (reference sequence). CDR3 nucleotides: TGTGCCAGTAGGCTCACTAGCGCCAGCACAGATACGCAGTATTTT. As protein: CASRLTSASTDTQYF.

The V and J genes are TRBV7-2 and TRBJ2-3, with 13 bases fitting TRBD2. Germline-derived CDR1 and CDR2 are SGHTA and FQGNSA. This CDR3 spans 15 amino acids. After removal of 5 bases from V and 5 bases from J, the junction contained 4 bases not matched to a gene. The CDR3 protein is CASSNRLAGGDTQYF. The CDR3 nucleotides read TGTGCCAGCAGCAATCGACTAGCGGGAGGAGATACGCAGTATTTT.

The DNA of the CDR3 is TGCGCCAGCAGCTTGGGAGAGACTAGCGGGAGCACAGATACGCAGTATTTT. Translated: CASSLGETSGSTDTQYF. The rearrangement joins TRBV5-1 to TRBJ2-3; 10 bases align to TRBD2. Germline CDR1 and CDR2: SGHRS and YFSETQ. After removal of 0 bases from V and 0 bases from J, the junction contained 4 bases not matched to a gene. This CDR3 region has 17 residues.

The rearrangement uses TRBV5-1 and TRBJ2-5; 11 bases agree with TRBD1. Germline V CDR1 and CDR2: SGHRS, YFSETQ. There are 13 residues in the CDR3. The trim removed 7 bases at V and 4 bases at J, leaving 3 bases unmatched. CDR3 nucleotide sequence: TGCGCCAGCCAGGGACAGGGGGTAGAGACCCAGTACTTC. Protein product: CASQGQGVETQYF.

The count of this clone is one. The chain employs TRBV19 and TRBJ1-1; a possible D gene is TRBD1 (6 bases). CDR1 and CDR2 from the germline V gene are LNHDA and SQIVND (reference sequence). The V end lost 6 bases, the J end lost 6 bases, and 11 bases lay between the germline ends. The CDR3 extends over 12 amino acids. The CDR3 bases are TGTGCCAGTAGGCAACAGGGAGCTGAAGCTTTCTTT. It yields the protein CASRQQGAEAFF. The whole variable domain, remainder taken from reference TRBV19 and TRBJ1-1, is DGGITQSPKYLFRKEGQNVTLSCEQNLNHDAMYWYRQDPGQGLRLIYYSQIVNDFQKGDIAEGYSVSREKKESFPLTVTSAQKNPTAFYLCASRQQGAEAFFGQGTRLTVV.

The table lists this clone with a count of one. The rearrangement uses TRBV27 and TRBJ2-1, with TRBD2 identical over 11 bases. The CDR3 length is 15 residues. CDR1 is MNHEY and CDR2 is SMNVEV in the germline V gene (reference sequence). With V trimmed by 7 bases and J by 9 bases, 11 bases remained unmatched. CDR3 nucleotide sequence: TGTGCCAGCAATCCACTAGCGGGAGTTGGGTTTGAGCAGTTCTTC. This translates into CASNPLAGVGFEQFF.

The rearrangement uses TRBV6-5 and TRBJ2-2, with D tentatively TRBD2 (6 bases). Trimming took 4 bases from V and 1 from J, leaving 10 bases between them. Germline V gives CDR1 MNHEY, CDR2 SVGAGI. The CDR3 loop spans 15 amino acids. The CDR3 is CASSSRRENTGELFF. The CDR3 DNA reads TGTGCCAGCAGTTCGAGGCGGGAGAACACCGGGGAGCTGTTTTTT.

The chain employs TRBV18 and TRBJ1-1, with D maybe TRBD1 (6 bases). The CDR3 runs 14 residues. CDR1 is KGHSH and CDR2 is LQKENI in the germline V gene. Trimming removed 3 bases at V and 3 bases at J, with 11 bases between. The CDR3, as DNA: TGTGCCAGCTCACCGGTACAGGGTGACACTGAAGCTTTCTTT. Its translation: CASSPVQGDTEAFF.

The chain couples TRBV5-5 to TRBJ1-5; TRBD1 might be the D (5 bases). The germline V gene encodes CDR1 SGHKS and CDR2 YYEKEE (reference sequence). The CDR3 contains 15 residues. Trimming cost V 0 bases and J 3 bases, with 10 bases left between them. In DNA, the CDR3 is TGTGCCAGCAGCTTGGCGCCAGGGAACAATCAGCCCCAGCATTTT. Protein: CASSLAPGNNQPQHF.

The chain is built from TRBV18 and TRBJ1-3, with D uncertain. The CDR3 spans 17 residues. The germline V gene has CDR1 KGHSH and CDR2 LQKENI. The V end lost 2 bases, the J end lost 0 bases, and 14 bases lay between the germline ends. In DNA form, the CDR3 reads TGTGCCAGCTCACCAATCCCGCAGACTAACTCTGGAAACACCATATATTTT. Translated, it gives CASSPIPQTNSGNTIYF. Full variable domain (outside the CDR3, taken from reference TRBV18 and TRBJ1-3): NAGVMQNPRHLVRRRGQEARLRCSPMKGHSHVYWYRQLPEEGLKFMVYLQKENIIDESGMPKERFSAEFPKEGPSILRIQQVVRGDSAAYFCASSPIPQTNSGNTIYFGEGSWLTVV.

The chain combines TRBV28 with TRBJ2-1, with 9 positions matching TRBD2. V shed 9 bases, J shed 8 bases, and the junction held 11 bases outside the gene matches. Germline V gene sequence: CDR1 MDHEN, CDR2 SYDVKM. The CDR3 has 14 amino acids. The CDR3 loop reads CASRREGRSHEQFF. The CDR3 DNA reads as TGTGCCAGTCGGCGGGAGGGCCGTAGCCATGAGCAGTTCTTC. Drawing the rest from reference TRBV28 and TRBJ2-1, the complete variable domain is DVKVTQSSRYLVKRTGEKVFLECVQDMDHENMFWYRQDPGLGLRLIYFSYDVKMKEKGDIPEGYSVSREKKERFSLILESASTNQTSMYLCASRREGRSHEQFFGPGTRLTVL.

This chain connects TRBV27 to TRBJ1-6; perhaps TRBD1 as D (5 bases). V was pared by 4 bases and J by 10 bases, with 14 bases between. Per the germline V gene, CDR1 is MNHEY and CDR2 is SMNVEV (reference sequence). The length of the CDR3 is 14 residues. The CDR3 region has the DNA TGTGCCAGCAGTTCCGGGACTGGAGCCTCACCCCTCCACTTT. It specifies CASSSGTGASPLHF.

This chain links TRBV5-1 with TRBJ1-2, with a weak D call TRBD1 (5 bases). The germline gives CDR1 SGHRS, CDR2 YFSETQ. The CDR3 length is 16 residues. Trimming shortened V by 2 bases and J by 3 bases, and 17 bases separated the two germline ends. DNA for the CDR3: TGCGCCAGCAGCTTTGGGGACCTGCCGGGGGACTATGGCTACACCTTC. As protein: CASSFGDLPGDYGYTF.

The chain is built from TRBV9 and TRBJ2-7; 8 bases agree with TRBD2. From germline, CDR1 is SGDLS and CDR2 YYNGEE. V was pared by 0 bases and J by 4 bases, with 6 bases of the junction left unmatched. This CDR3 region has 15 residues. As DNA, the CDR3 is TGTGCCAGCAGCGTAGCAGCGGGAGAGGGGTACGAGCAGTACTTC. As protein: CASSVAAGEGYEQYF.

This chain uses TRBV7-9 with TRBJ1-2; 7 nucleotides align to TRBD1. Germline-derived CDR1 and CDR2 are SEHNR and FQNEAQ (reference sequence). Unmatched junction bases numbered 9, after V lost 1 base and J lost 7 bases. The CDR3 covers 15 residues. CDR3 in amino acids: CASSLEIIGGRGYTF. DNA for the CDR3: TGTGCCAGCAGCTTAGAGATTATAGGGGGCCGTGGCTACACCTTC.

V usage is TRBV4-2 and J usage is TRBJ1-4; 7 bases match TRBD1. The junction had 3 bases not matched to a gene; V was cut back by 1 base and J by 1 base. Germline loops: CDR1 LGHNA, CDR2 YNFKEQ. The CDR3 is 16 residues long. The chain's CDR3 is CASSQGRTGTNEKLFF. The DNA of the CDR3 is TGTGCCAGCAGCCAAGGAAGGACAGGAACTAATGAAAAACTGTTTTTT.

This chain uses TRBV18 with TRBJ1-6, with D unresolved. This CDR3 is built from 15 residues. The V end was cut by 3 bases, the J end by 7 bases, with 13 bases between. The germline V gene encodes CDR1 KGHSH and CDR2 LQKENI. CDR3: CASSPREAANSPLHF. As DNA, the CDR3 is TGTGCCAGCTCACCGAGAGAGGCAGCAAATTCACCCCTCCACTTT.

Note on this clone: Different DNA sequences within this sample yield the same CDR3. The CDR3 DNA reads as TGTGCCAGCAGTGACCGCGGGGAAAAACTGTTTTTT. This gives the protein CASSDRGEKLFF. The chain uses TRBV2 and TRBJ1-4; D is ambiguous. Between the trimmed V and J ends, which lost 3 bases and 8 bases, there was a span of 7 bases. CDR3 length equals 12 residues. Per the germline V gene, CDR1 is SNHLY and CDR2 is FYNNEI. The full variable domain, in which reference TRBV2 and TRBJ1-4 provide the parts outside the CDR3, is EPEVTQTPSHQVTQMGQEVILRCVPISNHLYFYWYRQILGQKVEFLVSFYNNEISEKSEIFDDQFSVERPDGSNFTLKIRSTKLEDSAMYFCASSDRGEKLFFGSGTQLSVL.

The chain uses TRBV5-1 and TRBJ2-1, with a weak D call TRBD1 (5 bases). The CDR3 is 15 residues long. Germline V CDR1 and CDR2: SGHRS, YFSETQ. Trimming removed 0 bases from V and 0 bases from J, with 7 bases in between. The CDR3 region is CASSLGQGSYNEQFF. In DNA, the CDR3 is TGCGCCAGCAGCTTGGGTCAGGGCTCCTACAATGAGCAGTTCTTC.

This chain connects TRBV29-1 to TRBJ1-3; TRBD1 agrees at 7 bases. Germline V CDR1 and CDR2: SQVTM, ANQGSEA. V shed 4 bases, J shed 8 bases, and the junction held 14 bases outside the gene matches. The CDR3 extends over 15 amino acids. The CDR3 reads CSVASTGVLRDTIYF. For the CDR3, the DNA is TGCAGCGTTGCCTCAACAGGGGTTTTAAGAGACACCATATATTTT.

The chain carries TRBV7-9 and TRBJ2-3; 10 bases match TRBD2. The V gene's germline CDR1 is SEHNR and CDR2 FQNEAQ (reference sequence). The junction had 6 bases not matched to a gene; V was cut back by 2 bases and J by 1 base. This CDR3 spans 17 amino acids. The CDR3 nucleotides are TGTGCCAGCAGCTTAAAGGGGAGCGGGAGGGGCACAGATACGCAGTATTTT. This gives the protein CASSLKGSGRGTDTQYF.

The J gene is TRBJ1-1, the V gene TRBV11-2; possibly TRBD1 for D (5 bases). This CDR3 spans 14 amino acids. CDR1 and CDR2 from the germline V gene are SGHAT and FQNNGV. V lost 1 base to trimming and J lost 5 bases, with 11 bases between them. CDR3 loop: CASSLGPGGTEAFF. Here the CDR3 DNA reads TGTGCCAGCAGCTTAGGGCCGGGGGGGACTGAAGCTTTCTTT.

The chain links TRBV7-8 to TRBJ1-2, with D possibly TRBD1 on 5 matching bases. With 2 bases removed from V and 0 bases from J, the gap between germline ends came to 16 bases. The CDR3 totals 17 residues. Germline CDR1 and CDR2: SGHVS and FQNEAQ. The CDR3 sequence is CASSLLSWGSANYGYTF. The CDR3 DNA is TGTGCCAGCAGCTTATTATCATGGGGCAGCGCTAACTATGGCTACACCTTC. The whole variable domain, filled in from reference TRBV7-8 and TRBJ1-2, reads GAGVSQSPRYKVAKRGQDVALRCDPISGHVSLFWYQQALGQGPEFLTYFQNEAQLDKSGLPSDRFFAERPEGSVSTLKIQRTQQEDSAVYLCASSLLSWGSANYGYTFGSGTRLTVV.